This T cell receptor (beta chain) was recovered during a study of T cell responses to AZD1222 COVID-19 vaccine. The overall study: Combined were second doses at about 4 or about 12 weeks.

For this clone: Its antigen is unidentified.

The study, taken as a whole, reports: Variant regions that are unmutated are reportedly the target of nearly half of spike-specific TCRs. Clonal diversity was possibly underestimated, and the donors were mostly white British, with more females.

Sequencing was performed with immunoSEQ multiplex PCR; in TCRdb, only in-frame clones are kept and a portion is missing. Of some 94,000 clones listed, roughly 87% are singletons. Germline-derived CDR1 and CDR2 are KGHSH and LQKENI. Trimming pared 3 bases from V and 7 bases from J, leaving 6 bases between. The length of the CDR3 is 11 residues. The material was peripheral blood, obtained on day 0 of AZD1222 vaccination. This rearrangement joins TRBV18 to TRBJ1-1; D unclear. The receptor was isolated from an adult in good health. CDR3: CASSPLVEAFF. Written as DNA, the CDR3 is TGTGCCAGCTCACCGTTAGTTGAAGCTTTCTTT.